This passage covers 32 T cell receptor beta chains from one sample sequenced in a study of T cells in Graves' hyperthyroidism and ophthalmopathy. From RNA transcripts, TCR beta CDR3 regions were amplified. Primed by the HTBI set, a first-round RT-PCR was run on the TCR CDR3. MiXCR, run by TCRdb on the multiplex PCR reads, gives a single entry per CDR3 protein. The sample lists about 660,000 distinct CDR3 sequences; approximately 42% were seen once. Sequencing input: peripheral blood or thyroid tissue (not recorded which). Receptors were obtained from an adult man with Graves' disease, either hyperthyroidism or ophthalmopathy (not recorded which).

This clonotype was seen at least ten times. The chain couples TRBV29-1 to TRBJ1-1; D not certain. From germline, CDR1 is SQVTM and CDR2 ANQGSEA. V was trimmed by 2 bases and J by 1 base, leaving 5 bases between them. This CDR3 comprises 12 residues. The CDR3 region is CSVEWGNTEAFF. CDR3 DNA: TGCAGCGTTGAATGGGGGAACACTGAAGCTTTCTTT.

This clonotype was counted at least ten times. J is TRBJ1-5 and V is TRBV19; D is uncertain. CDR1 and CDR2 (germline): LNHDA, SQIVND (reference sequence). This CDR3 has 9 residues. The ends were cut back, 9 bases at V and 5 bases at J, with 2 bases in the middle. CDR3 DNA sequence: TGTGCCAGATATCAGCCCCAGCATTTT. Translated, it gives CARYQPQHF.

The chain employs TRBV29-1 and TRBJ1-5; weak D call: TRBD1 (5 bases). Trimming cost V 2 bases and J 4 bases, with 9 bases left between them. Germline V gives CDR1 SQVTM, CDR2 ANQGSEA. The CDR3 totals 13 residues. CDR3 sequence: CSVESGGNQPQHF. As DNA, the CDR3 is TGCAGCGTTGAATCCGGGGGAAATCAGCCCCAGCATTTT.

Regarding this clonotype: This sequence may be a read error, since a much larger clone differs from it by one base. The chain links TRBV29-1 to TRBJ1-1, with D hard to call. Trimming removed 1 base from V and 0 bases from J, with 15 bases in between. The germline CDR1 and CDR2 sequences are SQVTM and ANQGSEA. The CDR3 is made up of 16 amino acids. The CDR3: CSVEGPAPVVNTEAFF. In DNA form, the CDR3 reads TGCAGCGTTGAAGGGCCAGCCCCGGTCGTGAACACTGAAGCTTTCTTT.

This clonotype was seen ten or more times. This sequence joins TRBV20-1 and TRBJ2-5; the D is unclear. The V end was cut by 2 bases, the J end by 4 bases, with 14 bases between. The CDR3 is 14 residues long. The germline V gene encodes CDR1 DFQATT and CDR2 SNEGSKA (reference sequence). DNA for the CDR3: TGCAGTGCTAGACCCCAGTGGGCTGGAGAGACCCAGTACTTC. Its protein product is CSARPQWAGETQYF.

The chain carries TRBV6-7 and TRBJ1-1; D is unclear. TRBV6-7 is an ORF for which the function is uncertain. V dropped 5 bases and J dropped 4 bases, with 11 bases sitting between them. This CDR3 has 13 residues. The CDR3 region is CASSPTESTEAFF. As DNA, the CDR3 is TGTGCCAGCAGTCCGACGGAGTCCACTGAAGCTTTCTTT.

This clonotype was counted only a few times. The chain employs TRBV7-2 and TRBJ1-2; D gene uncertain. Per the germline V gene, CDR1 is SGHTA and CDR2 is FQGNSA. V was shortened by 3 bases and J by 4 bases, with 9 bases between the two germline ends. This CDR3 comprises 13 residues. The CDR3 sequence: CASSLVGIYGYTF. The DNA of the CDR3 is TGTGCCAGCAGCTTGGTGGGGATCTATGGCTACACCTTC.

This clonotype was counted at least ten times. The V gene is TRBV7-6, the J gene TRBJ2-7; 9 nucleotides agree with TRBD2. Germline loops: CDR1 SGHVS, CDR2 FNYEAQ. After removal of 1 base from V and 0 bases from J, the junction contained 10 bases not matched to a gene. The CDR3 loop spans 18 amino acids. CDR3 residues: CASSLDAQSSGTSYEQYF. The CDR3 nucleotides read TGTGCCAGCAGCTTAGATGCCCAATCTAGCGGGACCTCCTACGAGCAGTACTTC.

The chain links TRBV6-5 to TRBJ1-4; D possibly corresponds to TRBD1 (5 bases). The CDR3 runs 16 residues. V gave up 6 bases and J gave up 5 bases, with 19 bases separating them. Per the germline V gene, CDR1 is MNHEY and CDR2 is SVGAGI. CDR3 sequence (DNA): TGTGCCAGCAGCTTTCGGGGGGGGGTTTTGAATGAAAAACTGTTTTTT. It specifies CASSFRGGVLNEKLFF.

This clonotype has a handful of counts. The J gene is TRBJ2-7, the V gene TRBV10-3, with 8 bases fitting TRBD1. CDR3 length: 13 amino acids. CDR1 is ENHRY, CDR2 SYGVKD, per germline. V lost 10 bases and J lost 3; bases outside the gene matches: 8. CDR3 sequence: CASAKDRVYEQYF. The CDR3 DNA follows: TGTGCCAGCGCTAAGGACAGGGTCTACGAGCAGTACTTC.

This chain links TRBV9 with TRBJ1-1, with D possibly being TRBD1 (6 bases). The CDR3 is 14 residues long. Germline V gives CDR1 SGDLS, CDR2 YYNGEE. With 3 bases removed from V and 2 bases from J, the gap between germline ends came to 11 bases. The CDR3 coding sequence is TGTGCCAGCAGCGGCGGGGGCAGCAACACTGAAGCTTTCTTT. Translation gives CASSGGGSNTEAFF.

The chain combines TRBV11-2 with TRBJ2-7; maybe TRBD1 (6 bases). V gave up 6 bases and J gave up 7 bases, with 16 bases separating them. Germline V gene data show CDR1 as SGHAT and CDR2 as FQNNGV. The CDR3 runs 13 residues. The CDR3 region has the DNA TGTGCCAGCAGTCGAGGACAGCCTAGGGAGCAGTACTTC. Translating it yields CASSRGQPREQYF.

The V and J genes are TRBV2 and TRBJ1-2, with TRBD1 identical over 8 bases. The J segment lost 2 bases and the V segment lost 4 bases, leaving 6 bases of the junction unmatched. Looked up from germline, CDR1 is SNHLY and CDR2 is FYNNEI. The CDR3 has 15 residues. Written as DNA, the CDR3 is TGTGCCAGCAGTGCATTCGGACAGGGAAACTATGGCTACACCTTC. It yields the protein CASSAFGQGNYGYTF.

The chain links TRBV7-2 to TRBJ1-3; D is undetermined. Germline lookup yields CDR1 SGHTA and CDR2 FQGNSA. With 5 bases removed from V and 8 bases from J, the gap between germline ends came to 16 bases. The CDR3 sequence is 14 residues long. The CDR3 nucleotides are TGTGCCAGCAGCGTCGGGCAGGATGCGGACACCATATATTTT. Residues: CASSVGQDADTIYF. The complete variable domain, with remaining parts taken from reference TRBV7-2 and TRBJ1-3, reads GAGVSQSPSNKVTEKGKDVELRCDPISGHTALYWYRQSLGQGLEFLIYFQGNSAPDKSGLPSDRFSAERTGGSVSTLTIQRTQQEDSAVYLCASSVGQDADTIYFGEGSWLTVV.

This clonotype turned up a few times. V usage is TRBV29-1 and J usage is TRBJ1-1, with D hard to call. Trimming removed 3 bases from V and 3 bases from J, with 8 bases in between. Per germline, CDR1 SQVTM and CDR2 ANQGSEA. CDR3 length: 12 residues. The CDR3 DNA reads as TGCAGCGTTGAGGACCGGGACACTGAAGCTTTCTTT. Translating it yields CSVEDRDTEAFF.

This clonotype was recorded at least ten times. The CDR3 region is CASSTRQGEALHF. CDR3 bases: TGCGCCAGCAGCACCCGACAGGGAGAGGCCCTCCACTTT. The chain links TRBV5-1 to TRBJ1-6; 7 positions match TRBD1. V shed 4 bases, J shed 14 bases, and the junction held 9 bases outside the gene matches. This CDR3 has 13 amino acids. CDR1 and CDR2 (germline): SGHRS, YFSETQ. Full variable domain (outside the CDR3, taken from reference TRBV5-1 and TRBJ1-6): KAGVTQTPRYLIKTRGQQVTLSCSPISGHRSVSWYQQTPGQGLQFLFEYFSETQRNKGNFPGRFSGRQFSNSRSEMNVSTLELGDSALYLCASSTRQGEALHFGNGTRLTVT.

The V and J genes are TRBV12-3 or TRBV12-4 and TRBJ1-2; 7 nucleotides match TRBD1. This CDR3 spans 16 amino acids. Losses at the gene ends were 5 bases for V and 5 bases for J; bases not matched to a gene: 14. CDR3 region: CASSEALGGQFYGYTF. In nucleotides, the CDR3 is TGTGCCAGCAGTGAAGCGCTTGGGGGACAGTTTTATGGCTACACCTTC.

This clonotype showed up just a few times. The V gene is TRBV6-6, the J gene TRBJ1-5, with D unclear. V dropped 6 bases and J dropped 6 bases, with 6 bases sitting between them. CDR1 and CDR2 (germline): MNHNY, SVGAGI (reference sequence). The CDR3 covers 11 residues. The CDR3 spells CASSGSQPQHF. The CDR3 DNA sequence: TGTGCCAGCAGCGGGAGTCAGCCCCAGCATTTT.

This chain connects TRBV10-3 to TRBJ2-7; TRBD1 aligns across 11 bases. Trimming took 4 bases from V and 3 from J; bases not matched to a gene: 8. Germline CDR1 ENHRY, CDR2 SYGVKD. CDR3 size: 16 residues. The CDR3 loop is CAISVTRDRGDYEQYF. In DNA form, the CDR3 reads TGTGCCATCAGTGTAACCCGGGACAGGGGGGACTACGAGCAGTACTTC.

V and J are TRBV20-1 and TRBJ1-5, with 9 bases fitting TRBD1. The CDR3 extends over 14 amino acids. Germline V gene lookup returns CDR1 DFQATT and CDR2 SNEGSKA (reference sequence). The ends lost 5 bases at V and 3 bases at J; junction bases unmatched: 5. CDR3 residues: CSAFTGGVNQPQHF. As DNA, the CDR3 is TGCAGTGCTTTCACAGGGGGCGTCAATCAGCCCCAGCATTTT.

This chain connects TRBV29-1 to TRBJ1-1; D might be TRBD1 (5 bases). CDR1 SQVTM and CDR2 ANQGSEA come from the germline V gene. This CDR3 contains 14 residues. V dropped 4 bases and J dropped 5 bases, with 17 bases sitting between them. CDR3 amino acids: CSVGPRVWGTEAFF. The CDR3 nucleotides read TGCAGCGTTGGGCCTAGGGTCTGGGGGACTGAAGCTTTCTTT. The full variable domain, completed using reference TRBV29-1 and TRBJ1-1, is SAVISQKPSRDICQRGTSLTIQCQVDSQVTMMFWYRQQPGQSLTLIATANQGSEATYESGFVIDKFPISRPNLTFSTLTVSNMSPEDSSIYLCSVGPRVWGTEAFFGQGTRLTVV.

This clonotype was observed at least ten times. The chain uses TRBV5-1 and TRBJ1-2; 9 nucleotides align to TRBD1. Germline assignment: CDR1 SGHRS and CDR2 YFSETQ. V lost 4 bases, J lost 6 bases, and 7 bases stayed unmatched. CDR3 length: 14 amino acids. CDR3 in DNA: TGCGCCAGCAGCCTGACGGACAGGGGACATGGCTACACCTTC. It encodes CASSLTDRGHGYTF.

CDR3 amino acids: CATQEEDRDGYTF. CDR3 nucleotide sequence: TGTGCCACTCAAGAAGAGGACAGGGACGGCTACACCTTC. This chain links TRBV24-1 with TRBJ1-2; the match to TRBD1 covers 8 bases. The junction had 11 bases not matched to a gene; V was cut back by 10 bases and J by 8 bases. The CDR3 extends over 13 amino acids. Germline loops: CDR1 KGHDR, CDR2 SFDVKD.

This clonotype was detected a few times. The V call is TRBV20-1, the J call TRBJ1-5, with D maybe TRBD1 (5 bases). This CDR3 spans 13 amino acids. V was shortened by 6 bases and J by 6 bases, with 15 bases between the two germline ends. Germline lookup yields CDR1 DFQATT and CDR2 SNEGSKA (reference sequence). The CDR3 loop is CSASGGVSQPQHF. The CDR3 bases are TGCAGTGCCTCCGGAGGGGTCAGTCAGCCCCAGCATTTT.

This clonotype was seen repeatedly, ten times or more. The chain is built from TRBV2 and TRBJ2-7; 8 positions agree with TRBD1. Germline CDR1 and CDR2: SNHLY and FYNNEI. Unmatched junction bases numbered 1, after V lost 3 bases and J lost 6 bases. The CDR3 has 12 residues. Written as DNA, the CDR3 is TGTGCCAGCAGTGAGGACAGGGCCGAGCAGTACTTC. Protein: CASSEDRAEQYF. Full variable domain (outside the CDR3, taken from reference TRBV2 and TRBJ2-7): EPEVTQTPSHQVTQMGQEVILRCVPISNHLYFYWYRQILGQKVEFLVSFYNNEISEKSEIFDDQFSVERPDGSNFTLKIRSTKLEDSAMYFCASSEDRAEQYFGPGTRLTVT.

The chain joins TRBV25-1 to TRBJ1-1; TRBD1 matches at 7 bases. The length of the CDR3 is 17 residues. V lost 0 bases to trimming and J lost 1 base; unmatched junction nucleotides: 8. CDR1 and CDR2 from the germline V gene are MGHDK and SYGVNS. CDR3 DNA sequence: TGTGCCAGCAGTGAATATTGGACAGGACGGGCGAACACTGAAGCTTTCTTT. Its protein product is CASSEYWTGRANTEAFF. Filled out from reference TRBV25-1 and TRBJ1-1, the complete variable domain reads EADIYQTPRYLVIGTGKKITLECSQTMGHDKMYWYQQDPGMELHLIHYSYGVNSTEKGDLSSESTVSRIRTEHFPLTLESARPSHTSQYLCASSEYWTGRANTEAFFGQGTRLTVV.

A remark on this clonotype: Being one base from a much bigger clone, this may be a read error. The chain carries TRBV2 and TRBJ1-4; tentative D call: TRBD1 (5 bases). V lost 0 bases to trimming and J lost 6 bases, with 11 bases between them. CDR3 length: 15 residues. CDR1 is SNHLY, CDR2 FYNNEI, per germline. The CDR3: CASSEALGQDEKLFF. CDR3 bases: TGTGCCAGCAGTGAAGCTTTGGGGCAGGATGAAAAACTGTTTTTT.

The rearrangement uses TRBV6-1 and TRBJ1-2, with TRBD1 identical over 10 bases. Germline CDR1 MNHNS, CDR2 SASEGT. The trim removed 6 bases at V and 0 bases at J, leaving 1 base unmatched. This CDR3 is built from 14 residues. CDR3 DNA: TGTGCCAGCAGGGGGACAGGGGCTAACTATGGCTACACCTTC. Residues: CASRGTGANYGYTF.

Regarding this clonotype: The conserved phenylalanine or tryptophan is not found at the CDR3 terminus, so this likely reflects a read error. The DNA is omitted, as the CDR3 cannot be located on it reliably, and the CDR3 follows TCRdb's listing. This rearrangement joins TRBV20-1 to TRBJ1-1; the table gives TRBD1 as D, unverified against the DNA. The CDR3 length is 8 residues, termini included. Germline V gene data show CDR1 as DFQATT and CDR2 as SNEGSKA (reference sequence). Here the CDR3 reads CSALDSPY.

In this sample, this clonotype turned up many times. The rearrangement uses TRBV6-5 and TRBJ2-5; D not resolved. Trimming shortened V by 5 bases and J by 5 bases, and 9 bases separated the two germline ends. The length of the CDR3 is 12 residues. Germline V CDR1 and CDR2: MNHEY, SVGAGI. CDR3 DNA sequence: TGTGCCAGCAGTGAAATCGGCGAGACCCAGTACTTC. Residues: CASSEIGETQYF.

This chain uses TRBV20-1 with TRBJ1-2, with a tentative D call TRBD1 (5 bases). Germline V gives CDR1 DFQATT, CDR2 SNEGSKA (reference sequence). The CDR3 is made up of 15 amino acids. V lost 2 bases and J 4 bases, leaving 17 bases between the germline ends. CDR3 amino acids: CSARRTPDRIYGYTF. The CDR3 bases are TGCAGTGCTAGACGAACTCCAGACAGAATCTATGGCTACACCTTC.

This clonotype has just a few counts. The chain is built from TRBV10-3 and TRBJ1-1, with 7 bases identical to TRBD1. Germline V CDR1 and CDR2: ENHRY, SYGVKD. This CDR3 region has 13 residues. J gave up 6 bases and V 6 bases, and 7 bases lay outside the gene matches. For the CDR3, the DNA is TGTGCCATCAGGTTGGACAGGACATCTGAAGCTTTCTTT. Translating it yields CAIRLDRTSEAFF.